The source of this TCR beta chain is a study of shared clonotypes between healthy human individuals. At the deep level, the assay was run. The protocol was immunoSEQ multiplex PCR, while the TCRdb copy is restricted to in-frame clones and leaves out a portion. The repertoire holds approximately 180,000 clones, roughly 93% seen once, with around 0.067% in the top ten. Germline-derived CDR1 and CDR2 are ENHRY and SYGVKD. Deletions cut 2 bases from V and 1 base from J, with 10 bases between. The CDR3 sequence is 15 residues long. The chain couples TRBV10-3 to TRBJ2-3; D ambiguous. Sample: naive CD4+ T cells sorted from blood. The subset: CD45RA+ positively selected. The TCR originated in a woman aged 25 to 45 in good health. The chain's CDR3 is CAISEAVLGTDTQYF. For the CDR3, the DNA is TGTGCCATCAGTGAGGCGGTCTTGGGCACAGATACGCAGTATTTT.